The sequence of this T cell receptor beta chain was determined in a study of T-cell reconstitution after alpha-beta-depleted transplantation in children. Unique molecular identifiers were incorporated during preparation of the TCRbeta library. Via MiXCR, TCRdb re-called the PCR reads, giving one row per CDR3 protein. Of 120,000 or so distinct CDR3 sequences in the sample, about 9.4% were seen once. With 2 bases removed from V and 7 bases from J, the gap between germline ends came to 17 bases. Germline V CDR1 and CDR2: MNHEY, SMNVEV (reference sequence). CDR3 length equals 16 residues. This clonotype was observed many times.

Sequencing was performed on PBMCs from the stem cell graft donor, taken from the stem cell graft. The source of this sequence is a human donor who donated a stem cell graft to a child with acute lymphoblastic leukemia. The genes are TRBV27 and TRBJ2-2; TRBD1 might be the D (6 bases). CDR3 nucleotides: TGTGCCAGCAGTTTAATGGGACCCCGAGGGGGCGGGGAGCTGTTTTTT. This sequence encodes CASSLMGPRGGGELFF.